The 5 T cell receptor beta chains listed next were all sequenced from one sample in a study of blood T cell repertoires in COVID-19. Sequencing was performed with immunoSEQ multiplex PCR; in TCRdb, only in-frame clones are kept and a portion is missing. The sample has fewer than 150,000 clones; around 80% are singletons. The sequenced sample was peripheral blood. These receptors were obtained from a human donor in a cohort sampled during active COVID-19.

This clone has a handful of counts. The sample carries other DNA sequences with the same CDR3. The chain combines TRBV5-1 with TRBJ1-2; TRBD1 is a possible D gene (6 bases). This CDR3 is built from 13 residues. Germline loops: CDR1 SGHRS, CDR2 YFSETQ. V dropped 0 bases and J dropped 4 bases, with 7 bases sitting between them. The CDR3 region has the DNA TGCGCCAGCAGCTTGGAAGGGGGCTATGGCTACACCTTC. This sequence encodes CASSLEGGYGYTF.

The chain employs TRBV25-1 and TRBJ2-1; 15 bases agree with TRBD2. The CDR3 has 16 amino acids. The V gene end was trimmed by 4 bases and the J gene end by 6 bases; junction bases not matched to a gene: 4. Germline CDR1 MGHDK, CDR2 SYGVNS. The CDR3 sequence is CASSAPGLAGGNEQFF. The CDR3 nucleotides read TGTGCCAGCAGTGCCCCGGGACTAGCGGGGGGCAATGAGCAGTTCTTC.

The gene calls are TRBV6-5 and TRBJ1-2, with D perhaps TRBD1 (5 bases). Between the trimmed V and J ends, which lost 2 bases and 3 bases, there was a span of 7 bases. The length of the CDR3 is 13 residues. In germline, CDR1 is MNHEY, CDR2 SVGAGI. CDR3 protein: CASSYQGDYGYTF. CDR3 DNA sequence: TGTGCCAGCAGTTACCAGGGTGACTATGGCTACACCTTC.

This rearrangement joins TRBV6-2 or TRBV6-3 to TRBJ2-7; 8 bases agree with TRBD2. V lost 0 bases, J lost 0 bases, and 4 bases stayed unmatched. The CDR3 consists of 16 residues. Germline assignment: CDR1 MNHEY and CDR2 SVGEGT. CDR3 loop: CASSYSIAGGSYEQYF. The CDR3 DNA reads TGTGCCAGCAGTTACTCGATTGCGGGGGGCTCCTACGAGCAGTACTTC.

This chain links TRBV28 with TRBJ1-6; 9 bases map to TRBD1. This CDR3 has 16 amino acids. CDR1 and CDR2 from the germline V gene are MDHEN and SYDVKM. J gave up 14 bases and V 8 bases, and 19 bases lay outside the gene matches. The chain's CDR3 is CASGLGTGLVGLALHF. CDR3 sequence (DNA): TGTGCCAGCGGGCTTGGGACAGGGCTCGTGGGTCTGGCCCTCCACTTT.